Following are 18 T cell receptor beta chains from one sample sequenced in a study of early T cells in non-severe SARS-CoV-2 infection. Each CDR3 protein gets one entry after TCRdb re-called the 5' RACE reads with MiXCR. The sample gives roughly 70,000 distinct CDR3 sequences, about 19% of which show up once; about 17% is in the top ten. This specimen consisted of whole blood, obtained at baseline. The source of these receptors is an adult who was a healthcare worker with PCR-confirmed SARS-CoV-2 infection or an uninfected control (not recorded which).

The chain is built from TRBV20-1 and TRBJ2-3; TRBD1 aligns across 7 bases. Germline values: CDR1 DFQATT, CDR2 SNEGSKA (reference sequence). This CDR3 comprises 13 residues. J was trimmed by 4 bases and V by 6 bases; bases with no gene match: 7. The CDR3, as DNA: TGCAGTGCAACCCGGGACAGTCCAGATACGCAGTATTTT. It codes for CSATRDSPDTQYF.

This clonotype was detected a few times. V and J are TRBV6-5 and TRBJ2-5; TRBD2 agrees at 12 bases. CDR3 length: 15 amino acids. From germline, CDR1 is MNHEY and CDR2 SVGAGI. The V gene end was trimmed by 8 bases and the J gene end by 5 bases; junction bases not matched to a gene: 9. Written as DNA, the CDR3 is TGTGCCAGCCGGACTAGCGGGGTGATCTGGGAGACCCAGTACTTC. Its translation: CASRTSGVIWETQYF.

Written as DNA, the CDR3 is TGTGCCATCAGTGCATCGGGGGGGCTTCTGGAGACCCAGTACTTC. As protein: CAISASGGLLETQYF. The chain recombines TRBV10-3 with TRBJ2-5; the match to TRBD2 covers 8 bases. Germline V gene sequence: CDR1 ENHRY, CDR2 SYGVKD. The CDR3 length is 15 residues. V lost 4 bases and J lost 5; bases outside the gene matches: 9.

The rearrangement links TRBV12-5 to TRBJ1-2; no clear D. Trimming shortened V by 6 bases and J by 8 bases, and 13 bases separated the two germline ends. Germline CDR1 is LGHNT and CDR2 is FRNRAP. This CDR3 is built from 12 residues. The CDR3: CASGPKGGGYTF. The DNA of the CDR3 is TGTGCTAGTGGACCCAAAGGAGGAGGCTACACCTTC.

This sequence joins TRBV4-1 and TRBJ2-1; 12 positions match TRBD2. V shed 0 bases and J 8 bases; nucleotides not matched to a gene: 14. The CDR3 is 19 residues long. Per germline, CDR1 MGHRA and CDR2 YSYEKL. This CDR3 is CASSQDSMASGGVVDEQFF. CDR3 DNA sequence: TGCGCCAGCAGCCAAGATTCGATGGCTAGCGGGGGGGTAGTCGATGAGCAGTTCTTC.

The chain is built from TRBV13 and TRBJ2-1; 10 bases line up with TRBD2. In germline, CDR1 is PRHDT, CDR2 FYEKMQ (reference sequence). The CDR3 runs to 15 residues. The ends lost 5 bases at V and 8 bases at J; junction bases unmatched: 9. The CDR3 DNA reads TGTGCCAGCAGCCCCCAGCGGGGGGGTCACGATGAGCAGTTCTTC. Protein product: CASSPQRGGHDEQFF.

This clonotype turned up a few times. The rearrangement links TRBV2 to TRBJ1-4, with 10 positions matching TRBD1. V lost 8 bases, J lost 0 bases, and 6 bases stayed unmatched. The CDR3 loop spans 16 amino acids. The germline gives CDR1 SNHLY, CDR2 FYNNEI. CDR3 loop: CASGEGQGTTNEKLFF. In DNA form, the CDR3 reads TGTGCCAGCGGAGAGGGACAGGGGACAACTAATGAAAAACTGTTTTTT.

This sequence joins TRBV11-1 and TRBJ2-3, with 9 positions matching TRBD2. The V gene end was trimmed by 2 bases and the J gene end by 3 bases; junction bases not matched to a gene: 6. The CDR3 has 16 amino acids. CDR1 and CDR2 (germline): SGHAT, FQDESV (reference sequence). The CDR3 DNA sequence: TGTGCCAGCAGCTTAATCGGTAGCGGGAGAACAGATACGCAGTATTTT. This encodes CASSLIGSGRTDTQYF. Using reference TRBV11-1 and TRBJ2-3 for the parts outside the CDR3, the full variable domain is EAEVAQSPRYKITEKSQAVAFWCDPISGHATLYWYRQILGQGPELLVQFQDESVVDDSQLPKDRFSAERLKGVDSTLKIQPAELGDSAMYLCASSLIGSGRTDTQYFGPGTRLTVL.

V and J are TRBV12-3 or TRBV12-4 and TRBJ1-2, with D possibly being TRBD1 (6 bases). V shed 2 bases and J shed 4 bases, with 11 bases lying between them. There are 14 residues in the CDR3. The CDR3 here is CASSLSGGAYGYTF. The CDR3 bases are TGTGCCAGCAGTTTAAGCGGGGGGGCCTATGGCTACACCTTC.

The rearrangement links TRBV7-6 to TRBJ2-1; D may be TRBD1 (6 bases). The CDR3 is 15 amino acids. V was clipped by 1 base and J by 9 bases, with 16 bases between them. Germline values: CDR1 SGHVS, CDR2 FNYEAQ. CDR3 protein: CASSLGRAGAAEQFF. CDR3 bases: TGTGCCAGCAGCTTAGGTAGGGCAGGGGCGGCTGAGCAGTTCTTC.

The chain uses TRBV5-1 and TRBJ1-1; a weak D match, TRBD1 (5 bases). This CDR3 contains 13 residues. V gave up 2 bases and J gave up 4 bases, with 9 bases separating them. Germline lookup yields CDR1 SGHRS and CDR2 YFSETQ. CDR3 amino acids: CASSLSGTTEAFF. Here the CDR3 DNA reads TGCGCCAGCAGCTTATCCGGGACCACTGAAGCTTTCTTT.

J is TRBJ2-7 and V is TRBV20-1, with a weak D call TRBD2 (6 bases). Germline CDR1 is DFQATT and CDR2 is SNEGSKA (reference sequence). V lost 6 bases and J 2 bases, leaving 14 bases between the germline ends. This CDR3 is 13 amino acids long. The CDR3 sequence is CSARTGTPYEQYF. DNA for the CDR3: TGCAGTGCCCGAACGGGGACTCCCTACGAGCAGTACTTC.

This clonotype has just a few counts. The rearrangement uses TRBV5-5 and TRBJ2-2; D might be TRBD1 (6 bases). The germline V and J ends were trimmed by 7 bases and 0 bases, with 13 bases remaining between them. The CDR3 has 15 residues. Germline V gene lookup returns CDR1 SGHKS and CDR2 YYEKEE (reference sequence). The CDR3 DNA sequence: TGTGCCAGCGCTCGGGGACATACGAACACCGGGGAGCTGTTTTTT. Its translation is CASARGHTNTGELFF.

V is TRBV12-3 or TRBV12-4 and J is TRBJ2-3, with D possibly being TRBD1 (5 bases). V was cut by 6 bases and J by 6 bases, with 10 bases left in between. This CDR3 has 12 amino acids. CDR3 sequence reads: CASRDSADTQYF. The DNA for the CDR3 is TGTGCCAGCAGAGACAGTGCCGATACGCAGTATTTT.

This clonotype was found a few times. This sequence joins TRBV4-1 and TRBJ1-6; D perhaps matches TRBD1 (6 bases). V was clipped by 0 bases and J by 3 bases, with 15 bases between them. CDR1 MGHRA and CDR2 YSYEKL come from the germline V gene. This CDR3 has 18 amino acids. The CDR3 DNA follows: TGCGCCAGCAGCCAAGATTGGGGGGCGGCTAACTATAATTCACCCCTCCACTTT. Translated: CASSQDWGAANYNSPLHF.

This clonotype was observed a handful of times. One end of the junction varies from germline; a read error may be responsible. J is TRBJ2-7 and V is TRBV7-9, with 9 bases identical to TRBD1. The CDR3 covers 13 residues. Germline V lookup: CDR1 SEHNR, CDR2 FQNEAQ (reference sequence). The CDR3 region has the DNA TGTGCAAGCAGGGGACAGGGCCCCAACGAGCAGTACTTC. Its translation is CASRGQGPNEQYF. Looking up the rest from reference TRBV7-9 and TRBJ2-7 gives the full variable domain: DTGVSQNPRHKITKRGQNVTFRCDPISEHNRLYWYRQTLGQGPEFLTYFQNEAQLEKSRLLSDRFSAERPKGSFSTLEIQRTEQGDSAMYLCASRGQGPNEQYFGPGTRLTVT.

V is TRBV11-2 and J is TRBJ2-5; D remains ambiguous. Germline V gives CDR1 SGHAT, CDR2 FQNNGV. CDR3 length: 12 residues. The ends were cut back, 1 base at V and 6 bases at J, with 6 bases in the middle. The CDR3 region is CASSLVEKTQYF. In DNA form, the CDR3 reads TGTGCCAGCAGCTTAGTCGAAAAGACCCAGTACTTC.

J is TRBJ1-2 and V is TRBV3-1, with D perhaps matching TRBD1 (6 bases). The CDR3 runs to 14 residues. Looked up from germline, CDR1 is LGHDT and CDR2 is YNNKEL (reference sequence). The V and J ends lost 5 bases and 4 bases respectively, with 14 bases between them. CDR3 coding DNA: TGTGCCAGCAGCATACGGACAGAGACCTATGGCTACACCTTC. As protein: CASSIRTETYGYTF.